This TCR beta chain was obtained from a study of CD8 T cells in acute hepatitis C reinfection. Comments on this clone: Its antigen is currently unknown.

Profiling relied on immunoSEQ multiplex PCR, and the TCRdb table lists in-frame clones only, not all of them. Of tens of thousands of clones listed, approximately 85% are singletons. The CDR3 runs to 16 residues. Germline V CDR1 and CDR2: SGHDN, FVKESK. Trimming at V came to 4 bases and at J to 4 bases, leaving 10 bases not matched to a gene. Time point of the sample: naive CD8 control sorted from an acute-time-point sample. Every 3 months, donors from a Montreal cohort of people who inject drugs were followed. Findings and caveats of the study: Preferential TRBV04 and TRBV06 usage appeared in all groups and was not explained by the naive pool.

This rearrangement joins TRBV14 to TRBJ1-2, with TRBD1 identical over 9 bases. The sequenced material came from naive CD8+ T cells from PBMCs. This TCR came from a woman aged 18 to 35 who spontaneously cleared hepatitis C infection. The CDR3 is CASSPTHTGGGYGYTF. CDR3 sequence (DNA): TGTGCCAGCAGCCCGACACATACAGGGGGCGGCTATGGCTACACCTTC.